This entry lists 5 T cell receptor beta chains sequenced from one sample in a study of blood T cell repertoires in COVID-19. Method: immunoSEQ multiplex PCR; TCRdb's copy keeps in-frame clones and lacks some. Found here are around 450,000 clones, 90% of them singletons; the top ten hold under 0.7%. Sequenced sample: PBMCs or T cells enriched from blood (not recorded which). All receptors derive from a man aged 18 to 30 who had recovered from COVID-19.

The CDR3 DNA reads as TGCGCCAGCAGTCCTGGAGCAGGACAAGGAGTAGATGGGGTGTTTTTT. This translates into CASSPGAGQGVDGVFF. The genes are TRBV5-1 and TRBJ1-4; TRBD1 might be the D (5 bases). This CDR3 region has 16 residues. The V end was cut by 5 bases, the J end by 15 bases, with 29 bases between. CDR1 is SGHRS, CDR2 YFSETQ, per germline.

V is TRBV5-6 and J is TRBJ1-1; 9 nucleotides line up with TRBD1. Looked up from germline, CDR1 is SGHDT and CDR2 is YYEEEE. J was trimmed by 1 base and V by 4 bases; bases with no gene match: 8. The CDR3 length is 16 residues. The CDR3 DNA sequence: TGTGCCAGCAGCACGTTGACAGGGGGGACGAACACTGAAGCTTTCTTT. Protein: CASSTLTGGTNTEAFF.

In its sample, this clone was seen once. This chain connects TRBV28 to TRBJ2-2; 12 nucleotides match TRBD2. After removal of 0 bases from V and 6 bases from J, the junction contained 5 bases not matched to a gene. The CDR3 has 17 residues. Germline CDR1 and CDR2: MDHEN and SYDVKM. As DNA, the CDR3 is TGTGCCAGCAGTTTATGGGAACTAGCGGGGGGCCCCGGGGAGCTGTTTTTT. Protein sequence: CASSLWELAGGPGELFF.

Concerning this clone: Distinct nucleotide sequences in the sample also encode this CDR3. The chain is built from TRBV19 and TRBJ1-1, with 8 bases lining up with TRBD1. Germline-derived CDR1 and CDR2 are LNHDA and SQIVND (reference sequence). This CDR3 has 12 amino acids. The ends lost 7 bases at V and 4 bases at J; junction bases unmatched: 2. The CDR3 sequence: CASKTGGTEAFF. The CDR3 DNA sequence: TGTGCCAGTAAAACAGGGGGCACTGAAGCTTTCTTT.

The rearrangement joins TRBV19 to TRBJ1-1; D possibly corresponds to TRBD1 (6 bases). The CDR3 is made up of 13 amino acids. V lost 4 bases, J lost 5 bases, and 11 bases lay in between. Germline V gives CDR1 LNHDA, CDR2 SQIVND (reference sequence). The chain's CDR3 is CASSTRGGTEAFF. CDR3 sequence (DNA): TGTGCCAGTAGTACTAGGGGGGGAACTGAAGCTTTCTTT.